The clone carrying this T cell receptor (beta chain) was found many times. What it binds is not known. The sample belongs to a study of T-cell reconstitution after alpha-beta-depleted transplantation in children. Study conclusions and caveats: In some patients, recipient T cells and intrathymic progenitors surviving conditioning explained high day-60 diversity. Newly produced T cells mostly accounted for T-cell counts and diversity one year post-transplant. By about two months after transplant, alpha-beta T cells reportedly arose from several hundred graft clones that had expanded.

Library preparation (for TCRbeta) was performed with unique molecular identifiers. Via MiXCR, TCRdb re-called the PCR reads, giving one row per CDR3 protein. The table lists around 450,000 distinct CDR3 sequences, under 12% of them singletons, with approximately 2% in the top ten. The CDR3 sequence is 16 residues long. CDR1 and CDR2 from the germline V gene are SGHVS and FQNEAQ. Trimming took off 1 base at V and 2 bases at J, with 12 bases between the two ends. The clonotype comes from a child younger than 10 with inherited bone marrow failure, due to receive a stem cell transplant. This sequence joins TRBV7-8 and TRBJ1-5; D unclear. This material consisted of PBMCs, taken before TCRalphabeta/CD19-depleted stem cell transplant. CDR3 region: CASSLGVTRGNQPQHF. CDR3 bases: TGTGCCAGCAGCTTAGGCGTCACTCGGGGCAATCAGCCCCAGCATTTT.